This TCR beta chain was identified in a study of control samples from healthy donors and cancer patients. A few counts support this clone. This CDR3 comprises 16 residues. Germline V gives CDR1 MNHEY, CDR2 SMNVEV (reference sequence). V was trimmed by 3 bases and J by 2 bases, leaving 14 bases between them. Some clones are missing from TCRdb's copy, which holds only in-frame ones; the method was immunoSEQ multiplex PCR. Altogether hundreds of thousands of clones are present, around 80% being singletons, with the ten largest covering about an eighth. The chain couples TRBV27 to TRBJ2-1; D perhaps matches TRBD2 (6 bases). The TCR sequence derives from a woman between 55 and 75 years old with lung cancer. Sequencing input: PBMCs. CDR3 coding DNA: TGTGCCAGCAGTTTGGACGGGAGAGGGGCCTACAATGAGCAGTTCTTC. The encoded protein is CASSLDGRGAYNEQFF.